The clone carrying this T cell receptor (beta chain) showed up just a few times. Its antigen is undetermined. The data stem from a study of blood T cells in healthy people across ages. Primed by a sample-barcoded 5' primer and a J-beta primer mix, a second PCR proceeded for 7 to 11 cycles. Via MiXCR, TCRdb re-called the 5' RACE reads, giving one row per CDR3 protein. The data hold about 590,000 distinct CDR3 sequences, with about 30% observed a single time. Study results and limitations: Per million T cells, the diversity of TCR beta decreased roughly linearly as age advanced. Higher naive T cell percentage went strongly together with higher TCR beta diversity.

Each donor had around 10 milliliters of peripheral blood drawn. The sample consisted of blood. This TCR derives from a woman of 80 years or more in good health.

The CDR3 loop reads CAWSGTSGGAYEQYF. CDR3 nucleotide sequence: TGTGCCTGGAGTGGGACTAGCGGGGGTGCCTACGAGCAGTACTTC. This rearrangement joins TRBV30 to TRBJ2-7, with 13 bases that match TRBD2. Trimming took 1 base from V and 2 from J; bases not matched to a gene: 2. Germline assignment: CDR1 GTSNPN and CDR2 SVGIG (reference sequence). The CDR3 has 15 residues.